The 21 T cell receptor beta chains presented below share a single source sample, sequenced in a study of blood T cell repertoires in COVID-19. Profiled with immunoSEQ multiplex PCR; TCRdb holds only in-frame clones, not every one. The sample has approximately 100,000 clones; approximately 91% are singletons. The specimen was peripheral blood. The receptors derive from a man between 60 and 75 years old with acute or convalescent COVID-19.

The V and J genes are TRBV29-1 and TRBJ1-1, with D possibly TRBD1 on 6 matching bases. Germline CDR1 is SQVTM and CDR2 is ANQGSEA. The germline V and J ends were trimmed by 3 bases and 6 bases, with 14 bases remaining between them. This CDR3 is 13 amino acids long. CDR3 amino acids: CSVEGGLEAEAFF. CDR3 DNA: TGCAGCGTTGAGGGGGGGCTGGAGGCTGAAGCTTTCTTT.

This clone has only a few counts. J is TRBJ2-7 and V is TRBV7-9; the match to TRBD2 covers 7 bases. Trimming cost V 5 bases and J 11 bases; bases outside gene matches: 15. The V gene's germline CDR1 is SEHNR and CDR2 FQNEAQ (reference sequence). This CDR3 has 14 residues. CDR3 nucleotides: TGTGCCAGCAGCACCCGAGCCGGGGGAGGGATTGAGTACTTC. Protein: CASSTRAGGGIEYF. The complete variable domain, with remaining parts taken from reference TRBV7-9 and TRBJ2-7, reads DTGVSQNPRHKITKRGQNVTFRCDPISEHNRLYWYRQTLGQGPEFLTYFQNEAQLEKSRLLSDRFSAERPKGSFSTLEIQRTEQGDSAMYLCASSTRAGGGIEYFGPGTRLTVT.

CDR3 sequence reads: CATSDPGTSGSETQYF. The CDR3 DNA reads as TGTGCCACCAGTGATCCCGGGACTAGCGGGAGCGAGACCCAGTACTTC. The rearrangement uses TRBV24-1 and TRBJ2-5; TRBD2 matches 14 bases. The CDR3 consists of 16 residues. The J segment lost 5 bases and the V segment lost 3 bases, leaving 4 bases of the junction unmatched. CDR1 is KGHDR and CDR2 is SFDVKD in the germline V gene.

The chain is built from TRBV5-4 and TRBJ1-1; the match to TRBD1 covers 10 bases. V shed 3 bases and J 3 bases; nucleotides not matched to a gene: 5. This CDR3 has 15 residues. Germline V gene data show CDR1 as SGHNT and CDR2 as YYREEE (reference sequence). The CDR3 bases are TGTGCCAGCAGCTCGATGACAGGGGGCCACACTGAAGCTTTCTTT. It encodes CASSSMTGGHTEAFF.

V usage is TRBV27 and J usage is TRBJ2-1; no definite D call. V was shortened by 4 bases and J by 4 bases, with 5 bases between the two germline ends. The V gene's germline CDR1 is MNHEY and CDR2 SMNVEV (reference sequence). CDR3 length: 12 residues. The CDR3 region has the DNA TGTGCCAGCAGTTCCACTTACAATGAGCAGTTCTTC. It codes for CASSSTYNEQFF.

This sequence joins TRBV30 and TRBJ1-2, with no clear D. The V and J ends lost 2 bases and 1 base respectively, with 8 bases between them. This CDR3 comprises 13 residues. In germline, CDR1 is GTSNPN, CDR2 SVGIG (reference sequence). The CDR3 is CAWSTNSNYGYTF. DNA for the CDR3: TGTGCCTGGAGTACGAACAGTAACTATGGCTACACCTTC. Looking up the rest from reference TRBV30 and TRBJ1-2 gives the full variable domain: SQTIHQWPATLVQPVGSPLSLECTVEGTSNPNLYWYRQAAGRGLQLLFYSVGIGQISSEVPQNLSASRPQDRQFILSSKKLLLSDSGFYLCAWSTNSNYGYTFGSGTRLTVV.

The gene calls are TRBV18 and TRBJ1-1, with D tentatively TRBD1 (6 bases). CDR3 length equals 17 residues. The ends were cut back, 2 bases at V and 5 bases at J, with 21 bases in the middle. Germline CDR1 is KGHSH and CDR2 is LQKENI. CDR3 amino acids: CASSPIDTGTTGTEAFF. The CDR3, as DNA: TGTGCCAGCTCACCAATAGACACAGGGACGACGGGGACTGAAGCTTTCTTT.

The rearrangement uses TRBV16 and TRBJ1-2, with TRBD1 as a possible D gene (5 bases). The germline V and J ends were trimmed by 0 bases and 8 bases, with 16 bases remaining between them. Germline-derived CDR1 and CDR2 are KGHSY and FQNENV. CDR3 length equals 15 residues. The CDR3 DNA reads TGTGCCAGCAGCCAATCCTTCAGGGCCCATGGGGGCTACACCTTC. Its translation is CASSQSFRAHGGYTF.

The chain uses TRBV12-5 and TRBJ2-7, with 7 positions matching TRBD2. Per the germline V gene, CDR1 is LGHNT and CDR2 is FRNRAP. The CDR3 contains 17 residues. After removal of 2 bases from V and 2 bases from J, the junction contained 12 bases not matched to a gene. The DNA for the CDR3 is TGTGCTAGTGGTTTGACAGTGTCCAGCGGGGCTCCCTACGAGCAGTACTTC. Protein sequence: CASGLTVSSGAPYEQYF.

The J gene is TRBJ1-1, the V gene TRBV3-1 (or the pseudogene TRBV3-2); 7 bases line up with TRBD1. From germline, CDR1 is LGHDT and CDR2 YNNKEL (reference sequence). V gave up 3 bases and J gave up 1 base; unmatched junction bases: 2. This CDR3 is 14 amino acids long. The CDR3 is CASSQPGGNTEAFF. For the CDR3, the DNA is TGTGCCAGCAGCCAGCCAGGGGGGAACACTGAAGCTTTCTTT.

The chain combines TRBV9 with TRBJ2-1; 8 positions agree with TRBD1. V was pared by 0 bases and J by 9 bases, with 2 bases of the junction left unmatched. This CDR3 is 13 amino acids long. Germline CDR1 and CDR2: SGDLS and YYNGEE. This CDR3 is CASSVATGGEQFF. DNA for the CDR3: TGTGCCAGCAGCGTAGCAACAGGGGGTGAGCAGTTCTTC. The variable domain in full, completed from reference TRBV9 and TRBJ2-1, reads DSGVTQTPKHLITATGQRVTLRCSPRSGDLSVYWYQQSLDQGLQFLIQYYNGEERAKGNILERFSAQQFPDLHSELNLSSLELGDSALYFCASSVATGGEQFFGPGTRLTVL.

The genes are TRBV28 and TRBJ1-1; 10 bases line up with TRBD1. Per germline, CDR1 MDHEN and CDR2 SYDVKM. This CDR3 is built from 15 residues. Trimming at V came to 3 bases and at J to 5 bases, leaving 6 bases not matched to a gene. The CDR3 region has the DNA TGTGCCAGCAGTTTGGGGACAGGGGCCTTTACTGAAGCTTTCTTT. Amino acid sequence: CASSLGTGAFTEAFF.

This chain links TRBV30 with TRBJ1-2, with D tentatively TRBD1 (6 bases). Per germline, CDR1 GTSNPN and CDR2 SVGIG (reference sequence). V lost 2 bases to trimming and J lost 2 bases, with 9 bases between them. The CDR3 has 13 amino acids. As DNA, the CDR3 is TGTGCCTGGAGTTATGACAGGAACTATGGCTACACCTTC. It specifies CAWSYDRNYGYTF.

This clone was observed a single time. V usage is TRBV7-3 and J usage is TRBJ2-2; 7 bases line up with TRBD1. This CDR3 is 15 amino acids long. Germline CDR1 SGHTA, CDR2 FQGTGA. V shed 4 bases, J shed 0 bases, and the junction held 2 bases outside the gene matches. For the CDR3, the DNA is TGTGCCAGCAGCTCAGGACAGGCGAACACCGGGGAGCTGTTTTTT. It encodes CASSSGQANTGELFF.

This clone appeared many times. The chain links TRBV6-2 or TRBV6-3 to TRBJ1-2; D is undetermined. The V end was cut by 6 bases, the J end by 6 bases, with 14 bases between. Germline-derived CDR1 and CDR2 are MNHEY and SVGEGT. The CDR3 runs to 13 residues. The CDR3 nucleotides read TGTGCCAGCAGCCTCGGGGTGATCAATGGCTACACCTTC. Translating it yields CASSLGVINGYTF.

The CDR3 nucleotides read TGTGCCAGCTCAGTGGCAGAGACCCAGTACTTC. Translation gives CASSVAETQYF. The chain links TRBV18 to TRBJ2-5; D unclear. Trimming left V 5 bases short and J 4 bases short, with 5 bases between. Germline V gives CDR1 KGHSH, CDR2 LQKENI. The CDR3 contains 11 residues. Complete variable domain (other parts from reference TRBV18 and TRBJ2-5): NAGVMQNPRHLVRRRGQEARLRCSPMKGHSHVYWYRQLPEEGLKFMVYLQKENIIDESGMPKERFSAEFPKEGPSILRIQQVVRGDSAAYFCASSVAETQYFGPGTRLLVL.

The chain joins TRBV6-5 to TRBJ2-1; possible D gene TRBD1, 6 bases. Germline V gene sequence: CDR1 MNHEY, CDR2 SVGAGI. The CDR3 spans 12 residues. The V gene lost 8 bases and the J gene lost 10 bases, with 15 bases spanning the gap. The DNA of the CDR3 is TGTGCCAGCGGGTACAGGGTTGACGAGCAGTTCTTC. Translating it yields CASGYRVDEQFF.

This chain links TRBV28 with TRBJ2-1; no firm D call. Looked up from germline, CDR1 is MDHEN and CDR2 is SYDVKM. V lost 6 bases and J lost 3, with 3 bases in between. This CDR3 contains 11 residues. This CDR3 reads CASSFYNEQFF. The CDR3 DNA sequence: TGTGCCAGCAGCTTCTACAATGAGCAGTTCTTC.

The CDR3 spells CASSRGASTEAFF. The CDR3 DNA is TGCGCCAGCAGCCGAGGCGCTTCCACTGAAGCTTTCTTT. The gene calls are TRBV4-1 and TRBJ1-1; no firm D call. With 4 bases removed from V and 4 bases from J, the gap between germline ends came to 10 bases. This CDR3 contains 13 residues. CDR1 MGHRA and CDR2 YSYEKL come from the germline V gene.

This clone came up once. The genes are TRBV19 and TRBJ1-1, with 7 bases lining up with TRBD1. Germline assignment: CDR1 LNHDA and CDR2 SQIVND (reference sequence). V was pared by 7 bases and J by 1 base, with 9 bases of the junction left unmatched. The CDR3 is 15 amino acids. CDR3 protein: CASTRDSVTNTEAFF. The CDR3, as DNA: TGTGCCAGTACCCGGGACAGCGTAACGAACACTGAAGCTTTCTTT.

The genes are TRBV24-1 and TRBJ2-3; TRBD1 matches at 8 bases. The length of the CDR3 is 16 residues. V was pared by 4 bases and J by 5 bases, with 10 bases of the junction left unmatched. Germline CDR1 is KGHDR and CDR2 is SFDVKD. The CDR3 bases are TGTGCCACCAGTGAAACCGGGACAGGAGCGAAAGATACGCAGTATTTT. It is translated as CATSETGTGAKDTQYF.